This T cell receptor (beta chain) originates from a study of blood T cell repertoires in COVID-19. V lost 9 bases to trimming and J lost 8 bases, with 16 bases between them. This CDR3 comprises 12 residues. Clones were sequenced by immunoSEQ multiplex PCR, and TCRdb holds only the in-frame ones, with some missing. The sample lists 60,000 to 70,000 clones, around 87% occurring once. Sequencing was done on a sample of peripheral blood. The TCR originated in a man aged 35 to 55 with COVID-19, enrolled during active disease. The chain recombines TRBV12-3 or TRBV12-4 with TRBJ1-2, with D perhaps TRBD1 (6 bases). This CDR3 is CASGTSGNGYTF. The CDR3 DNA reads TGTGCCAGTGGGACATCCGGTAACGGCTACACCTTC.